This T cell receptor beta chain is drawn from a study of shared clonotypes between healthy human individuals (dated by TCRdb to 2018 to 2020). Notes on the research overall: Two women and a few men aged 18 to 49 years were included in the cohort. For each donor, CD4 naive and CD4 memory were each run on three plates, CD8 naive on two plates, and CD8 memory on one plate. To estimate repertoire size and how much clonotypes are shared between individuals, the study performed deep sequencing of blood TCR repertoires from about five healthy adults. Different laboratories and diverse techniques were used to prepare libraries and sequence TCR repertoires, to increase sequencing depth and limit assay-specific biases. Per donor, leukapheresis produced somewhere between about 0.94 and 10 billion PBMCs.

Via the germline V gene, CDR1 is SGHRS and CDR2 YFSETQ. Trimming costs V 1 base and J 3 bases, and their ends lie 8 bases apart. The CDR3 measures 14 amino acids from cysteine to phenylalanine. The entry retains the CDR3 DNA only, 42 bases that are in frame from base 1. TCR CDR3 regions were amplified from genomic DNA by multiplex PCR using the deep immunoSEQ assay. Genomic DNA extracted from each cell subset was distributed evenly over all wells of several immunoSEQ 96-well plates, and each plate served as one replicate. Each replicate PCR for sorted subsets received about 200 ng genomic DNA, equal to tens of thousands of T cell genomes. Purified libraries were measured with a Qubit 3.0 fluorometer, size-checked on a Bioanalyzer 2100, and measured again with the KAPA Library Quantification kit. A separate single-read 150-cycle Illumina NextSeq 550 flow cell was used to sequence each immunoSEQ 96-well plate. The study's own analysis went as follows. Because only junctional sequences without quality scores were contained in the immunoSEQ output, filtering matching that applied to full-length reads could not be performed. To assign V/J genes and CDR3, sequences were annotated against IMGT germline references using PyIR, a Python wrapper for IgBLAST v1.9. Reads were filtered out if the reads had weak V/J assignments (E-value above 1e-6), no CDR3, stop codons, out-of-frame junctions, or ambiguous translated residues. A V3J clonotype was defined by an identical inferred V gene, J gene, and CDR3 amino acid sequence. To compute the percentage overlap between repertoires, the number of shared unique clonotypes was divided by the size of the smaller repertoire. RTK rarefaction, the Chao1 estimator, and Recon v2.1 estimates of unobserved clonotypes were used to assess repertoire richness. OLGA was used to compute generation probabilities for all TCRbeta clonotypes that the gDNA method yielded from a handful of donors. This immuneACCESS table, as held by TCRdb, lists in-frame sequences with V and J called but not all clones. Of the missing ones, under half trace to an unresolved V gene in checked studies; the others have no known cause. V, J and clone size were drawn from that table, and D and trimming were deduced from the DNA. The sample data list some 2 million clones, and roughly 94% of these were observed just once. The ten largest clones capture 0.95% to 1.5% of the sample.

General conclusions and limits of the study: When four donors were compared, the shared fraction of clonotypes was 5% to 6.5% for naive CD4, roughly 3.3% for naive CD8, roughly 2.3% for memory CD4, and 0.3% to 0.5% for memory CD8. Higher generation probabilities were observed for clonotypes shared by all four sorted-subset donors than for non-shared clonotypes. Sampling was restricted to blood, and TCR repertoires in tissue are likely to differ from TCR repertoires in blood. Estimated clonotype richness was generally larger for naive than for memory subsets. Rarefaction of sorted-subset datasets indicated incomplete sequencing despite the large sequencing depth. Based on pairwise subsampling, the degree of clonotype sharing among donors was expected to be affected by sequencing depth. The genetic and exposure-history diversity represented was limited by the small number of donors.

CD8 naive samples consisted of CD45RO-negative cells that were positively selected for CCR7, yielding a CD45RA+CCR7+ population without TemRA cells. The donors were healthy, HIV-negative adults who had no recently reported acute infections or vaccinations. Every donor was a Caucasian adult living in Nashville, Tennessee, USA. Blood was collected by leukapheresis, and PBMCs were isolated by Ficoll-Histopaque density gradient centrifugation and then cryopreserved in liquid nitrogen vapor phase. Purity and quantity of every magnetically sorted T cell population were checked by analytical flow cytometry. From each sorted fraction, genomic DNA was isolated and quantified by UV absorbance on a Nanodrop 2000c. Concerning this clone: This receptor's antigen is unknown. Base qualities are missing; no much larger clone stands one base away.

The sequenced material came from naive CD8+ T cells sorted from blood. Sample cell subset or site, as interpreted from the label and publication: CD45RA+CCR7+. The rearranged segments are TRBV5-1 and TRBJ2-1, with the D gene too uncertain to name. The receptor was isolated from a man younger than 35 in good health. CDR3 region: CASSLRMGYNEQFF. The DNA sequence is as follows: TGCGCCAGCAGCTTGAGGATGGGCTACAATGAGCAGTTCTTC.